The 27 T cell receptor beta chains below come from one sample, sequenced in a study of T cells in Graves' hyperthyroidism and ophthalmopathy. The TCR beta CDR3 regions underwent amplification using RNA transcripts as the source. First-round RT-PCR of the TCR CDR3 relied on the HTBI primer set. From the multiplex PCR reads, TCRdb called clonotypes with MiXCR, one entry per CDR3 protein. The table includes nearly 750,000 distinct CDR3 sequences, 35% detected once. Sequenced sample: blood. The origin of the receptors is a woman in her 40s with Graves' hyperthyroidism.

The chain combines TRBV12-3 or TRBV12-4 with TRBJ1-2; 10 bases line up with TRBD1. V was clipped by 6 bases and J by 6 bases; unmatched bases: 7. CDR3 length equals 14 residues. The CDR3 region has the DNA TGTGCCAGCAGCCAGACAGGGGGCGGGAATGGCTACACCTTC. Translated: CASSQTGGGNGYTF.

The chain recombines TRBV11-1 with TRBJ1-3, with D hard to call. The CDR3 length is 14 residues. Trimming took off 3 bases at V and 0 bases at J, with 6 bases between the two ends. Per the germline V gene, CDR1 is SGHAT and CDR2 is FQDESV (reference sequence). As DNA, the CDR3 is TGTGCCAGCAGCTTTTCGGACTCTGGAAACACCATATATTTT. Translated: CASSFSDSGNTIYF.

This clonotype was counted at least ten times. The gene calls are TRBV11-3 and TRBJ1-3; D is undetermined. Germline V lookup: CDR1 SGHNT, CDR2 YENEEA. Trimming pared 5 bases from V and 4 bases from J, leaving 12 bases between. There are 14 residues in the CDR3. Here the CDR3 reads CASSPGGHGNTIYF. Written as DNA, the CDR3 is TGTGCCAGCAGCCCCGGAGGGCACGGAAACACCATATATTTT.

This clonotype has at least ten counts. This sequence joins TRBV10-3 and TRBJ2-7; D gene unclear. This CDR3 comprises 13 residues. Germline V gives CDR1 ENHRY, CDR2 SYGVKD. Trimming removed 8 bases from V and 3 bases from J, with 14 bases in between. The CDR3 loop is CAISPGLGYEQYF. The CDR3 DNA reads as TGTGCCATCTCTCCGGGCCTCGGCTACGAGCAGTACTTC.

At least ten counts were recorded for this clonotype. The V gene is TRBV2, the J gene TRBJ1-4; weak D call: TRBD1 (6 bases). The V gene's germline CDR1 is SNHLY and CDR2 FYNNEI. The CDR3 runs to 17 residues. Between the trimmed V and J ends, which lost 3 bases and 8 bases, there was a span of 22 bases. The CDR3 DNA is TGTGCCAGCAGTGATGGGGAGGGACACATAGGGAGGGAAAAACTGTTTTTT. This encodes CASSDGEGHIGREKLFF. The complete variable domain, with remaining parts taken from reference TRBV2 and TRBJ1-4, reads EPEVTQTPSHQVTQMGQEVILRCVPISNHLYFYWYRQILGQKVEFLVSFYNNEISEKSEIFDDQFSVERPDGSNFTLKIRSTKLEDSAMYFCASSDGEGHIGREKLFFGSGTQLSVL.

Comment on this clonotype: A read error may explain this, as a much larger clone is one base away. This chain connects TRBV7-2 to TRBJ1-5; a weak D match, TRBD1 (5 bases). V shed 4 bases and J shed 5 bases, with 15 bases lying between them. The CDR3 length is 15 residues. Germline V lookup: CDR1 SGHTA, CDR2 FQGNSA. Written as DNA, the CDR3 is TGTGCCAGCAGCTCGAATCGGGGAGGGGATCAGCCCCAGCATTTT. It encodes CASSSNRGGDQPQHF.

This clonotype was picked up many times. This chain joins TRBV15 and TRBJ1-4, with a weak D call TRBD1 (5 bases). The length of the CDR3 is 13 residues. Between the trimmed V and J ends, which lost 1 base and 7 bases, there was a span of 7 bases. Per the germline V gene, CDR1 is LNHNV and CDR2 is YYDKDF (reference sequence). CDR3 region: CATSRGDGEKLFF. The CDR3 DNA sequence: TGTGCCACCAGCAGAGGGGACGGTGAAAAACTGTTTTTT. The full variable domain, in which reference TRBV15 and TRBJ1-4 provide the parts outside the CDR3, is DAMVIQNPRYQVTQFGKPVTLSCSQTLNHNVMYWYQQKSSQAPKLLFHYYDKDFNNEADTPDNFQSRRPNTSFCFLDIRSPGLGDTAMYLCATSRGDGEKLFFGSGTQLSVL.

This clonotype was seen only once. The rearrangement links TRBV7-9 to TRBJ1-4; maybe TRBD1 (6 bases). V lost 4 bases to trimming and J lost 0 bases, with 12 bases between them. This CDR3 spans 16 amino acids. Germline CDR1 is SEHNR and CDR2 is FQNEAQ (reference sequence). The CDR3 loop is CASSSPQGATNEKLFF. The CDR3 nucleotides are TGTGCCAGCAGCTCACCACAGGGAGCAACTAATGAAAAACTGTTTTTT. Full variable domain (remainder filled in from reference TRBV7-9 and TRBJ1-4): DTGVSQNPRHKITKRGQNVTFRCDPISEHNRLYWYRQTLGQGPEFLTYFQNEAQLEKSRLLSDRFSAERPKGSFSTLEIQRTEQGDSAMYLCASSSPQGATNEKLFFGSGTQLSVL.

The table lists this clonotype with a count of one. The chain uses TRBV27 and TRBJ2-5; D gene uncertain. Trimming cost V 5 bases and J 5 bases, with 12 bases left between them. Germline V lookup: CDR1 MNHEY, CDR2 SMNVEV (reference sequence). The CDR3 sequence is 13 residues long. CDR3 loop: CASSRWLGETQYF. CDR3 nucleotide sequence: TGTGCCAGCAGTCGGTGGCTGGGGGAGACCCAGTACTTC.

This rearrangement joins TRBV29-1 to TRBJ1-2, with D possibly matching TRBD1 (5 bases). V was cut by 0 bases and J by 6 bases, with 8 bases left in between. The CDR3 consists of 12 residues. Per germline, CDR1 SQVTM and CDR2 ANQGSEA. The CDR3 bases are TGCAGCGTTGAAGACAGGGCCAATGGCTACACCTTC. Translating it yields CSVEDRANGYTF.

In this sample, this clonotype turned up a few times. The chain employs TRBV7-3 and TRBJ2-7, with D possibly matching TRBD1 (5 bases). V lost 5 bases, J lost 4 bases, and 18 bases lay in between. Germline V gene data show CDR1 as SGHTA and CDR2 as FQGTGA. The CDR3 covers 15 residues. The chain's CDR3 is CASSQDLAGQYEQYF. The CDR3 nucleotides read TGTGCCAGCAGCCAAGATCTGGCAGGGCAGTACGAGCAGTACTTC.

V and J are TRBV5-1 and TRBJ2-5; 7 bases align to TRBD1. V trimming: 3 bases; J trimming: 3 bases; junction bases outside the gene matches: 5. CDR3 length equals 14 residues. CDR1 and CDR2 from the germline V gene are SGHRS and YFSETQ. The CDR3 nucleotides are TGCGCCAGCAGCTATGGGACAGCGAAAGAGACCCAGTACTTC. Its protein is CASSYGTAKETQYF.

This clonotype appeared a few times. The J gene is TRBJ2-7, the V gene TRBV7-6, with 10 positions matching TRBD1. Unmatched junction bases numbered 12, after V lost 6 bases and J lost 7 bases. Germline-derived CDR1 and CDR2 are SGHVS and FNYEAQ. The CDR3 is 15 amino acids. This CDR3 reads CASSLRRDRGGEQYF. DNA of the CDR3: TGTGCCAGCAGTTTACGTAGGGACAGGGGAGGGGAGCAGTACTTC.

The CDR3 loop is CASSRQGSAEAFF. The CDR3 DNA is TGTGCCAGCAGCAGACAGGGGAGCGCTGAAGCTTTCTTT. This chain joins TRBV7-8 and TRBJ1-1, with TRBD1 identical over 8 bases. The CDR3 spans 13 residues. Trimming cost V 5 bases and J 6 bases; bases outside gene matches: 5. Per the germline V gene, CDR1 is SGHVS and CDR2 is FQNEAQ. The whole variable domain, filled in from reference TRBV7-8 and TRBJ1-1, reads GAGVSQSPRYKVAKRGQDVALRCDPISGHVSLFWYQQALGQGPEFLTYFQNEAQLDKSGLPSDRFFAERPEGSVSTLKIQRTQQEDSAVYLCASSRQGSAEAFFGQGTRLTVV.

In its sample, this clonotype was seen many times. V usage is TRBV7-6 and J usage is TRBJ2-7, with D maybe TRBD1 (6 bases). CDR3 length: 13 amino acids. Germline V lookup: CDR1 SGHVS, CDR2 FNYEAQ. The V gene lost 5 bases and the J gene lost 1 base, with 9 bases spanning the gap. CDR3 bases: TGTGCCAGCAGCCGACAGGTTTCCTACGAGCAGTACTTC. This encodes CASSRQVSYEQYF. Complete variable domain (other parts from reference TRBV7-6 and TRBJ2-7): GAGVSQSPRYKVTKRGQDVALRCDPISGHVSLYWYRQALGQGPEFLTYFNYEAQQDKSGLPNDRFSAERPEGSISTLTIQRTEQRDSAMYRCASSRQVSYEQYFGPGTRLTVT.

The chain carries TRBV2 and TRBJ1-1; D call uncertain. This CDR3 contains 13 residues. CDR1 SNHLY and CDR2 FYNNEI come from the germline V gene. Trimming cost V 5 bases and J 1 base, with 8 bases left between them. The chain's CDR3 is CASSYQPNTEAFF. In DNA form, the CDR3 reads TGTGCCAGCAGTTACCAACCGAACACTGAAGCTTTCTTT.

A note on this clonotype: It may be a read error: a sequence one base away is much more abundant. This chain connects TRBV29-1 to TRBJ2-5; D assignment may be TRBD1 or TRBD2 (5 bases each). The germline V gene has CDR1 SQVTM and CDR2 ANQGSEA. Trimming shortened V by 3 bases and J by 3 bases, and 14 bases separated the two germline ends. This CDR3 has 14 amino acids. CDR3 residues: CSVDVSWGKETQYF. The CDR3 bases are TGCAGCGTTGATGTGTCTTGGGGGAAAGAGACCCAGTACTTC.

V gene TRBV12-3 or TRBV12-4 combines with J gene TRBJ1-1, with 7 bases aligning to TRBD1. V lost 3 bases and J lost 8; bases outside the gene matches: 9. The CDR3 covers 14 residues. This chain's CDR3 is CASSLGGQSIEAFF. Written as DNA, the CDR3 is TGTGCCAGCAGTTTGGGGGGACAGAGCATAGAAGCTTTCTTT.

With respect to this clonotype: A read error may explain this, as a much larger clone is one base away. V and J are TRBV20-1 and TRBJ2-7; a weak D match, TRBD2 (6 bases). The CDR3 length is 13 residues. Germline lookup yields CDR1 DFQATT and CDR2 SNEGSKA (reference sequence). CDR3: CSAPGLLTYKQYF. CDR3 in DNA: TGCAGTGCTCCGGGACTCCTTACCTACAAGCAGTACTTC.

Only a few counts were recorded for this clonotype. The gene calls are TRBV25-1 and TRBJ2-3; D tentatively fits TRBD1 or TRBD2 (5 bases each). Germline loops: CDR1 MGHDK, CDR2 SYGVNS. The V end lost 5 bases, the J end lost 0 bases, and 9 bases lay between the germline ends. The CDR3 is made up of 14 amino acids. This CDR3 is CASSKGTSTDTQYF. The DNA of the CDR3 is TGTGCCAGCAGTAAAGGGACCAGCACAGATACGCAGTATTTT.

This chain uses TRBV15 with TRBJ2-1, with D hard to call. This CDR3 comprises 14 residues. Looked up from germline, CDR1 is LNHNV and CDR2 is YYDKDF (reference sequence). Trimming cost V 2 bases and J 6 bases, with 11 bases left between them. CDR3 amino acids: CATSRRHGPNEQFF. In DNA form, the CDR3 reads TGTGCCACCAGCAGACGGCACGGGCCCAATGAGCAGTTCTTC.

The V and J genes are TRBV25-1 and TRBJ1-2; possibly TRBD1 for D (6 bases). This CDR3 is built from 14 residues. Germline V gene sequence: CDR1 MGHDK, CDR2 SYGVNS. The DNA for the CDR3 is TGTGCTAGAACCAACGGGGGGCCTAACTATGGCTACACCTTC. It encodes CARTNGGPNYGYTF.

This clonotype occurred a few times. The chain recombines TRBV5-1 with TRBJ2-2; either TRBD1 or TRBD2 may supply D (5 bases each). CDR1 and CDR2 (germline): SGHRS, YFSETQ. There are 12 residues in the CDR3. V was pared by 4 bases and J by 9 bases, with 10 bases between. The CDR3 spells CASSPGRWELFF. The CDR3 bases are TGCGCCAGCAGCCCGGGACGATGGGAGCTGTTTTTT.

Of note for this clonotype: A single base separates this from a much larger clone, so it may be a read error. The chain is built from TRBV20-1 and TRBJ1-1, with D possibly TRBD1 on 5 matching bases. With 6 bases removed from V and 4 bases from J, the gap between germline ends came to 15 bases. Germline V gene lookup returns CDR1 DFQATT and CDR2 SNEGSKA (reference sequence). CDR3 size: 13 residues. CDR3 sequence: CSADSTGGTEAFF. In DNA, the CDR3 is TGCAGTGCGGATAGTACGGGGGGCACTGAAGCTTTCTTT.

This clonotype was seen many times. The chain links TRBV7-9 to TRBJ1-1; D gene uncertain. The V gene lost 5 bases and the J gene lost 0 bases, with 13 bases spanning the gap. The CDR3 is 15 residues long. Germline V gives CDR1 SEHNR, CDR2 FQNEAQ (reference sequence). CDR3 DNA: TGTGCCAGCAGCCTCGGGAGCGTTTTGAACACTGAAGCTTTCTTT. Protein: CASSLGSVLNTEAFF. The entire variable domain, with the rest obtained from reference TRBV7-9 and TRBJ1-1, is as follows: DTGVSQNPRHKITKRGQNVTFRCDPISEHNRLYWYRQTLGQGPEFLTYFQNEAQLEKSRLLSDRFSAERPKGSFSTLEIQRTEQGDSAMYLCASSLGSVLNTEAFFGQGTRLTVV.

This clonotype was detected many times. This chain connects TRBV25-1 to TRBJ2-5; D assignment may be TRBD1 or TRBD2 (6 bases each). This CDR3 has 13 residues. V lost 6 bases, J lost 0 bases, and 8 bases lay in between. Germline assignment: CDR1 MGHDK and CDR2 SYGVNS. CDR3 amino acids: CASSGGYQETQYF. CDR3 DNA: TGTGCCAGCAGCGGGGGCTACCAAGAGACCCAGTACTTC.

This clonotype was seen a handful of times. The chain uses TRBV12-3 or TRBV12-4 and TRBJ2-7, with D perhaps matching TRBD2 (5 bases). Trimming cost V 5 bases and J 0 bases, with 11 bases left between them. The CDR3 has 14 amino acids. The CDR3 region has the DNA TGTGCCAGCAGTCGTCCGGGATTCTCCTACGAGCAGTACTTC. Translating gives CASSRPGFSYEQYF.